Listed here are 20 T cell receptor beta chains from one sample, sequenced in a study of Graves' ophthalmopathy and Graves' hyperthyroidism. The authors amplified TCR beta CDR3 regions, and they did so from RNA transcripts for repertoire sequencing. The library came from an HTBI-primed first-round RT-PCR and a second-round multiplex PCR. TCRdb ran MiXCR on the multiplex PCR reads and lists one entry per CDR3 protein. The data hold 500,000 to 700,000 distinct CDR3 sequences, with roughly 20% observed a single time. Sample: peripheral blood. The receptors come from a woman between 18 and 29 years old with stable Graves' hyperthyroidism. Some clones in this sample may be carry-over from other donors' samples.

Many counts were recorded for this clonotype. The chain has TRBV6-1 and TRBJ1-1; D is unresolved. Trimming removed 8 bases at V and 4 bases at J, with 14 bases between. The CDR3 runs 13 residues. Germline lookup yields CDR1 MNHNS and CDR2 SASEGT. CDR3 sequence reads: CASERPGFTEAFF. DNA for the CDR3: TGTGCCAGCGAAAGGCCGGGCTTCACTGAAGCTTTCTTT.

This chain connects TRBV6-5 to TRBJ1-1, with D perhaps TRBD1 (6 bases). Trimming removed 1 base from V and 3 bases from J, with 12 bases in between. The CDR3 length is 15 residues. Germline V gene lookup returns CDR1 MNHEY and CDR2 SVGAGI. CDR3 in DNA: TGTGCCAGCAGTTACTTAACAGGGAAGCACACTGAAGCTTTCTTT. It is translated as CASSYLTGKHTEAFF.

The rearrangement uses TRBV12-3 or TRBV12-4 and TRBJ1-1; D might be TRBD1 (6 bases). V was shortened by 3 bases and J by 10 bases, with 21 bases between the two germline ends. The CDR3 covers 15 residues. The CDR3 region is CASSFRAQGGRRAFF. CDR3 DNA: TGTGCCAGCAGTTTTAGGGCACAGGGAGGGAGGAGAGCTTTCTTT.

In this sample, this clonotype turned up many times. V usage is TRBV15 and J usage is TRBJ2-2, with D unresolved. CDR3 size: 13 residues. Per the germline V gene, CDR1 is LNHNV and CDR2 is YYDKDF (reference sequence). V shed 0 bases and J shed 6 bases, with 5 bases lying between them. The DNA of the CDR3 is TGTGCCACCAGCAGAGATCTTTCCGGGGAGCTGTTTTTT. This codes for CATSRDLSGELFF.

This clonotype was recorded at least ten times. J is TRBJ1-5 and V is TRBV6-1; perhaps TRBD1 as D (6 bases). This CDR3 is 17 amino acids long. Deletions cut 0 bases from V and 6 bases from J, with 18 bases between. Germline loops: CDR1 MNHNS, CDR2 SASEGT. The CDR3 DNA is TGTGCCAGCAGTGAAGCGCTTCGGGGGCAGGGGACTCAGCCCCAGCATTTT. Protein: CASSEALRGQGTQPQHF.

V is TRBV11-2 and J is TRBJ2-5; D uncertain. Deletions cut 4 bases from V and 2 bases from J, with 11 bases between. From germline, CDR1 is SGHAT and CDR2 FQNNGV. CDR3 length equals 14 residues. The CDR3 loop is CASSYSATQETQYF. The DNA for the CDR3 is TGTGCCAGCAGCTACAGTGCGACTCAAGAGACCCAGTACTTC.

CDR3 sequence reads: CSARDWESTNEKLFF. The CDR3 nucleotides read TGCAGTGCTAGAGATTGGGAGAGTACTAATGAAAAACTGTTTTTT. The genes are TRBV20-1 and TRBJ1-4; D not certain. V lost 0 bases and J lost 2, with 10 bases in between. The CDR3 sequence is 15 residues long. Germline V gives CDR1 DFQATT, CDR2 SNEGSKA (reference sequence).

This clonotype was recorded at least ten times. The genes are TRBV20-1 and TRBJ2-7; D remains unclear. Trimming stripped 3 bases from V and 0 bases from J, with 9 bases between. CDR1 DFQATT and CDR2 SNEGSKA come from the germline V gene (reference sequence). The CDR3 runs to 13 residues. Written as DNA, the CDR3 is TGCAGTGCTAGGCGCCGGACCTCCTACGAGCAGTACTTC. Its translation: CSARRRTSYEQYF.

This clonotype has at least ten counts. This sequence joins TRBV9 and TRBJ1-3; weak D call: TRBD1 (5 bases). The CDR3 extends over 15 amino acids. V was pared by 4 bases and J by 8 bases, with 19 bases between. The germline gives CDR1 SGDLS, CDR2 YYNGEE. CDR3: CASSPGTGPTDTIYF. For the CDR3, the DNA is TGTGCCAGCAGCCCGGGTACGGGGCCTACGGACACCATATATTTT.

Ten or more counts support this clonotype. J is TRBJ1-1 and V is TRBV3-1, with 12 bases identical to TRBD1. The V segment lost 0 bases and the J segment 0 bases; nucleotides outside the gene matches: 5. There are 18 residues in the CDR3. CDR1 and CDR2 from the germline V gene are LGHDT and YNNKEL (reference sequence). The DNA of the CDR3 is TGTGCCAGCAGCCAAGATGTGGGGACAGGGGGCATGAACACTGAAGCTTTCTTT. Amino acid sequence: CASSQDVGTGGMNTEAFF.

A word on this clonotype: A read error may be the cause here, since a much bigger clone is one base away. The chain uses TRBV19 and TRBJ2-2; the match to TRBD2 covers 8 bases. This CDR3 has 16 residues. With V trimmed by 7 bases and J by 2 bases, 9 bases remained unmatched. The germline CDR1 and CDR2 sequences are LNHDA and SQIVND (reference sequence). The CDR3 sequence: CASTSDGGANTGELFF. The CDR3 DNA follows: TGTGCCAGTACCTCCGACGGGGGGGCAAACACCGGGGAGCTGTTTTTT.

This clonotype was observed a handful of times. The chain recombines TRBV7-9 with TRBJ1-6; D gene unclear. CDR3 length: 17 amino acids. From germline, CDR1 is SEHNR and CDR2 FQNEAQ (reference sequence). Between the trimmed V and J ends, which lost 1 base and 10 bases, there was a span of 20 bases. DNA for the CDR3: TGTGCCAGCAGCTTAGGTCGTTCGGGCCGCCTAGGGTCACCCCTCCACTTT. Translating it yields CASSLGRSGRLGSPLHF.

This clonotype was seen many times. The J gene is TRBJ1-3, the V gene TRBV29-1; weak D call: TRBD1 (5 bases). With 4 bases removed from V and 4 bases from J, the gap between germline ends came to 17 bases. CDR3 length: 15 residues. Germline CDR1 is SQVTM and CDR2 is ANQGSEA. CDR3 protein: CSVVGASSGGNTIYF. CDR3 nucleotides: TGCAGCGTTGTCGGGGCCTCTTCGGGAGGAAACACCATATATTTT.

This clonotype was observed at least ten times. This chain links TRBV27 with TRBJ1-1; no definite D call. The germline V gene encodes CDR1 MNHEY and CDR2 SMNVEV (reference sequence). The V end lost 6 bases, the J end lost 4 bases, and 15 bases lay between the germline ends. This CDR3 region has 14 residues. The CDR3 loop is CASRATATSTEAFF. The CDR3 DNA follows: TGTGCCAGCAGAGCGACTGCTACTTCCACTGAAGCTTTCTTT.

V gene TRBV7-2 combines with J gene TRBJ1-2; 9 bases are a match to TRBD1. CDR3 length: 13 residues. The germline V gene encodes CDR1 SGHTA and CDR2 FQGNSA. V shed 11 bases, J shed 4 bases, and the junction held 8 bases outside the gene matches. CDR3 amino acids: CAGGTGSGYGYTF. The CDR3 coding sequence is TGTGCCGGGGGGACAGGGAGCGGCTATGGCTACACCTTC.

This clonotype appeared many times. V gene TRBV5-6 combines with J gene TRBJ2-5; D might be TRBD1 or TRBD2, each matching 5 bases. V was shortened by 4 bases and J by 4 bases, with 8 bases between the two germline ends. Germline CDR1 and CDR2: SGHDT and YYEEEE. This CDR3 is built from 12 residues. The CDR3: CASSRGPETQYF. The CDR3, as DNA: TGTGCCAGCAGCCGGGGACCAGAGACCCAGTACTTC. Variable domain in full (rest from reference TRBV5-6 and TRBJ2-5): DAGVTQSPTHLIKTRGQQVTLRCSPKSGHDTVSWYQQALGQGPQFIFQYYEEEERQRGNFPDRFSGHQFPNYSSELNVNALLLGDSALYLCASSRGPETQYFGPGTRLLVL.

CDR3 nucleotide sequence: TGTGCCAGCAGCTCGTACAGGGGGGACGGAAACACCATATATTTT. Amino acid sequence: CASSSYRGDGNTIYF. This chain links TRBV7-9 with TRBJ1-3; 8 nucleotides match TRBD1. CDR3 length equals 15 residues. The germline gives CDR1 SEHNR, CDR2 FQNEAQ (reference sequence). V lost 4 bases, J lost 4 bases, and 6 bases stayed unmatched.

The genes are TRBV30 and TRBJ1-5; possible D gene TRBD1, 5 bases. V lost 0 bases, J lost 9 bases, and 9 bases lay in between. This CDR3 region has 12 residues. Germline V gene sequence: CDR1 GTSNPN, CDR2 SVGIG (reference sequence). The CDR3 DNA follows: TGTGCCTGGAGTGTTAACGGGGGGCCCCAGCATTTT. As protein: CAWSVNGGPQHF.

This clonotype has a handful of counts. The chain employs TRBV11-1 and TRBJ1-1; D is unresolved. The CDR3 is 18 residues long. V was shortened by 3 bases and J by 1 base, with 21 bases between the two germline ends. Germline assignment: CDR1 SGHAT and CDR2 FQDESV (reference sequence). CDR3 sequence (DNA): TGTGCCAGCAGCTTTCCTCCCCCTCCCGATCGAGGGAACACTGAAGCTTTCTTT. This gives the protein CASSFPPPPDRGNTEAFF.

This clonotype was recorded many times. The gene calls are TRBV10-3 and TRBJ1-5; no clear D. CDR3 size: 16 residues. V gave up 0 bases and J gave up 2 bases, with 11 bases separating them. From germline, CDR1 is ENHRY and CDR2 SYGVKD. DNA for the CDR3: TGTGCCATCAGTGAGTCGAATAACACCGGCAATCAGCCCCAGCATTTT. The encoded protein is CAISESNNTGNQPQHF.